These T cell receptor beta chains were read from a single sample in a study of Tregs in tolerant kidney transplant recipients. Only in-frame clones appear in the TCRdb table, and some are missing; sequencing was by immunoSEQ multiplex PCR. The sample consists of 55,000 to 80,000 clones, less than 98% of them appearing once. Specimen: Tregs from blood, collected before the transplant. These receptors all stem from a human donor who received a combined kidney and bone marrow transplant. Both conserved end residues are part of each CDR3. Each record gives: clone size, J gene, V gene, D gene, CDR3 DNA, CDR3 protein. The D gene is left open where the match is weak. Not all rows give a size; the values are once, few, many and, for expanded clones, a class.

clone_size: .; j_call: TRBJ2-7; v_call: TRBV27; d_call: TRBD1; cdr3_nt: TGTGCCAGCAGTTTTTCCGGGACAGGGTCCAACTACTACGAGCAGTACTTC; cdr3_aa: CASSFSGTGSNYYEQYF
clone_size: .; j_call: TRBJ1-2; v_call: TRBV5-1; d_call: .; cdr3_nt: TGCGCCAGCAGCTTGGATACGTCCGGAGTTAACTATGGCTACACCTTC; cdr3_aa: CASSLDTSGVNYGYTF
clone_size: .; j_call: TRBJ1-6; v_call: TRBV28; d_call: TRBD1; cdr3_nt: TGTGCCAGCAGCGGACAGGGCGGTTATTCACCCCTCCACTTT; cdr3_aa: CASSGQGGYSPLHF
clone_size: .; j_call: TRBJ2-1; v_call: TRBV19; d_call: TRBD2; cdr3_nt: TGTGCCAGTAGAAGGTTTAGCGGGAGAAACAATGAGCAGTTCTTC; cdr3_aa: CASRRFSGRNNEQFF
clone_size: .; j_call: TRBJ1-3; v_call: TRBV11-2; d_call: .; cdr3_nt: TGTGCCAGCAGTCATGTACAGGGCTTCTCTGGAAACACCATATATTTT; cdr3_aa: CASSHVQGFSGNTIYF
clone_size: .; j_call: TRBJ2-1; v_call: TRBV11-3; d_call: .; cdr3_nt: TGTGCCAGCAGCTTAGGAGGCAGGGAACGGAACAATGAGCAGTTCTTC; cdr3_aa: CASSLGGRERNNEQFF
clone_size: .; j_call: TRBJ2-7; v_call: TRBV4-1; d_call: TRBD1; cdr3_nt: TGCGCCAGCAGCTCTAGGACAGGGGGTTTGTACTTC; cdr3_aa: CASSSRTGGLYF
clone_size: .; j_call: TRBJ2-3; v_call: TRBV7-2; d_call: .; cdr3_nt: TGTGCCAGCAGCTTGGACTTTTTCACAGATACGCAGTATTTT; cdr3_aa: CASSLDFFTDTQYF
clone_size: .; j_call: TRBJ1-6; v_call: TRBV30; d_call: .; cdr3_nt: TGTGCCGCTTATCTCGGCCAGGGCAATTCACCCCTCCACTTT; cdr3_aa: CAAYLGQGNSPLHF
clone_size: .; j_call: TRBJ1-6; v_call: TRBV27; d_call: .; cdr3_nt: TGTGCCAGCAGTTTAGTAGCCGTGCGAAGCAATTCACCCCTCCACTTT; cdr3_aa: CASSLVAVRSNSPLHF
clone_size: once; j_call: TRBJ2-3; v_call: TRBV27; d_call: .; cdr3_nt: TGTGCCAGCAGTTTATTCGGCACAGATACGCAGTATTTT; cdr3_aa: CASSLFGTDTQYF
clone_size: once; j_call: TRBJ1-1; v_call: TRBV27; d_call: .; cdr3_nt: TGTGCCAGCAGCCACAGGGAAAACACTGAAGCTTTCTTT; cdr3_aa: CASSHRENTEAFF
clone_size: .; j_call: TRBJ2-3; v_call: TRBV19; d_call: .; cdr3_nt: TGTGCCAGTAGTAACATCATATCAGATACGCAGTATTTT; cdr3_aa: CASSNIISDTQYF
clone_size: .; j_call: TRBJ2-3; v_call: TRBV4-2; d_call: TRBD2; cdr3_nt: TGTGCCAGCAGTCACTTAGCGGGGAGGCGGGCAGATACGCAGTATTTT; cdr3_aa: CASSHLAGRRADTQYF
clone_size: .; j_call: TRBJ1-3; v_call: TRBV30; d_call: .; cdr3_nt: TGTGCCTGGAGTGTACTCGGAAACACCATATATTTT; cdr3_aa: CAWSVLGNTIYF
clone_size: .; j_call: TRBJ2-5; v_call: TRBV19; d_call: .; cdr3_nt: TGTGCCAGTAGTCCCGGTGGGGCGGGGGCTCAAGAGACCCAGTACTTC; cdr3_aa: CASSPGGAGAQETQYF
clone_size: .; j_call: TRBJ2-3; v_call: TRBV10-3; d_call: TRBD1; cdr3_nt: TGTGCCAACTCCGGGACAGCTTCAGATACGCAGTATTTT; cdr3_aa: CANSGTASDTQYF
clone_size: .; j_call: TRBJ1-5; v_call: TRBV5-1; d_call: TRBD1; cdr3_nt: TGCGCCAGCAGCCGGGACAGGGATCAGCCCCAGCATTTT; cdr3_aa: CASSRDRDQPQHF
clone_size: .; j_call: TRBJ2-5; v_call: TRBV5-1; d_call: TRBD2; cdr3_nt: TGCGCCAGCAGGGATATTAGCGGGAGTAGGAAAGTGACCCAGTACTTC; cdr3_aa: CASRDISGSRKVTQYF
clone_size: .; j_call: TRBJ1-1; v_call: TRBV29-1; d_call: TRBD1; cdr3_nt: TGCAGCGTTCAACAGGGGGGACAGGACACTGAAGCTTTCTTT; cdr3_aa: CSVQQGGQDTEAFF
clone_size: .; j_call: TRBJ2-1; v_call: TRBV5-1; d_call: .; cdr3_nt: TGCGCCAGCAGCTTGTCACAGCGGAGCTCCTACAATGAGCAGTTCTTC; cdr3_aa: CASSLSQRSSYNEQFF
clone_size: .; j_call: TRBJ1-6; v_call: TRBV28; d_call: .; cdr3_nt: TGTGCCGTGAAACGGGCAGGGGAGACTTCACCCCTCCACTTT; cdr3_aa: CAVKRAGETSPLHF
clone_size: .; j_call: TRBJ1-4; v_call: TRBV27; d_call: .; cdr3_nt: TGTGCCAGCAGTTCCCGGGACTCGGGGCGTGAAAAACTGTTTTTT; cdr3_aa: CASSSRDSGREKLFF
clone_size: .; j_call: TRBJ1-3; v_call: TRBV5-1; d_call: TRBD1; cdr3_nt: TGCGCCAGCAGCTCTCAGGGGGCCAACACCATATATTTT; cdr3_aa: CASSSQGANTIYF
clone_size: once; j_call: TRBJ2-2; v_call: TRBV5-1; d_call: .; cdr3_nt: TGCGCCAGCGGAGGACAGCCGAACACCGGGGAGCTGTTTTTT; cdr3_aa: CASGGQPNTGELFF
clone_size: .; j_call: TRBJ1-1; v_call: TRBV19; d_call: TRBD1; cdr3_nt: TGTGCCAGTAGGAAGACAGGGGTCCCTGAAGCTTTCTTT; cdr3_aa: CASRKTGVPEAFF
clone_size: .; j_call: TRBJ2-5; v_call: TRBV14; d_call: .; cdr3_nt: TGTGCCAGCAGCCTAAGACAGCAGAAAGAGACCCAGTACTTC; cdr3_aa: CASSLRQQKETQYF
clone_size: .; j_call: TRBJ2-7; v_call: TRBV7-8; d_call: .; cdr3_nt: TGTGCCAGCAGCTCTCTAGGATCCTACGAGCAGTACTTC; cdr3_aa: CASSSLGSYEQYF
clone_size: .; j_call: TRBJ2-5; v_call: TRBV30; d_call: TRBD2; cdr3_nt: TGTGCCTGGTTCGGGGGGGGCCGAGCTAAAGAGACCCAGTACTTC; cdr3_aa: CAWFGGGRAKETQYF
clone_size: .; j_call: TRBJ2-1; v_call: TRBV29-1; d_call: .; cdr3_nt: TGCAGCGCTGCGTGGAGCTCCTACAATGAGCAGTTCTTC; cdr3_aa: CSAAWSSYNEQFF
clone_size: .; j_call: TRBJ1-2; v_call: TRBV9; d_call: .; cdr3_nt: TGTGCCAGCTCGACTACCCCCTATGGCTACACCTTC; cdr3_aa: CASSTTPYGYTF
clone_size: .; j_call: TRBJ1-5; v_call: TRBV18; d_call: .; cdr3_nt: TGTGCCAGCTCACCACAGGGGTTGAAGCCCCAGCATTTT; cdr3_aa: CASSPQGLKPQHF
clone_size: .; j_call: TRBJ1-2; v_call: TRBV15; d_call: TRBD1; cdr3_nt: TGTGCCACCGGGACAGGGGATTATGGCTACACCTTC; cdr3_aa: CATGTGDYGYTF
clone_size: .; j_call: TRBJ2-3; v_call: TRBV29-1; d_call: TRBD1; cdr3_nt: TGCAGCGTTGAAGCGGACAGGGGATGGGGAAATACGCAGTATTTT; cdr3_aa: CSVEADRGWGNTQYF
clone_size: .; j_call: TRBJ2-1; v_call: TRBV7-2; d_call: .; cdr3_nt: TGTGCCAGCAGCCCTCGGAGCTTCAATGAGCAGTTCTTC; cdr3_aa: CASSPRSFNEQFF
clone_size: .; j_call: TRBJ2-1; v_call: TRBV2; d_call: .; cdr3_nt: TGTGCCAGCAGACGCATAGCGGAACCCTACAATGAGCAGTTCTTC; cdr3_aa: CASRRIAEPYNEQFF
clone_size: .; j_call: TRBJ2-7; v_call: TRBV5-3; d_call: .; cdr3_nt: TGTGCCAGAAGCTTGAAGTCAGTCATATTACGATTGCAGTACTTC; cdr3_aa: CARSLKSVILRLQYF
clone_size: .; j_call: TRBJ1-4; v_call: TRBV2; d_call: .; cdr3_nt: TGTGCCAGCAGTGAAGCGACCCAAAAGCCGGGGGTTGCTGAAAAACTGTTTTTT; cdr3_aa: CASSEATQKPGVAEKLFF
clone_size: .; j_call: TRBJ2-2; v_call: TRBV5-1; d_call: TRBD2; cdr3_nt: TGCGCCAGCAGCGTTCCGGGACTAGCGGGAGGAATTGACACCGGGGAGCTGTTTTTT; cdr3_aa: CASSVPGLAGGIDTGELFF